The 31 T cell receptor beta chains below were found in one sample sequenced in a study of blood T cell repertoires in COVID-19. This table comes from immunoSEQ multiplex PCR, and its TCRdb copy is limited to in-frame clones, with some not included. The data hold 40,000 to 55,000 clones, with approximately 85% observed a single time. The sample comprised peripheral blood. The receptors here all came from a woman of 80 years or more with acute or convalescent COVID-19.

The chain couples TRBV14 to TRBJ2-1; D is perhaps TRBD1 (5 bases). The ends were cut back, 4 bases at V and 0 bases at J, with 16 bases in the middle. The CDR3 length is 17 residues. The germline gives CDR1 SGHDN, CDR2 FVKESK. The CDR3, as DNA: TGTGCCAGCAGCCCTCGGCAGGGCAGAAACTCCTACAATGAGCAGTTCTTC. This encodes CASSPRQGRNSYNEQFF.

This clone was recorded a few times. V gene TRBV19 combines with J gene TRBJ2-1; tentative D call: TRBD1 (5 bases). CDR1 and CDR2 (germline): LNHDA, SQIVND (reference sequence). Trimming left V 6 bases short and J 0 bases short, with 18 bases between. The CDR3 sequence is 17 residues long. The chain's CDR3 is CASSTLEGVSSYNEQFF. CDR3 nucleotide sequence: TGTGCCAGTAGCACCCTAGAAGGGGTTAGCTCCTACAATGAGCAGTTCTTC.

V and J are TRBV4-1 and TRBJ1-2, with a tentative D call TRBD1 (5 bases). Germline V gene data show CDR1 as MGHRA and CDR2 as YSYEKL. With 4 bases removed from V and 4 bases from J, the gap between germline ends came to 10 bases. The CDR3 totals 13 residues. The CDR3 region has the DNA TGCGCCAGCAGCCTGGAGGGGAGCTATGGCTACACCTTC. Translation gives CASSLEGSYGYTF.

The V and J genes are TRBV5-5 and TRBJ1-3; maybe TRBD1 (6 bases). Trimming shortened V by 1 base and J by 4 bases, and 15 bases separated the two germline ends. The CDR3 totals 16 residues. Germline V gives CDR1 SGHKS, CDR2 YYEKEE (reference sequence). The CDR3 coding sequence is TGTGCCAGCAGCTTGAACGTACAGGGCGCCGGAAACACCATATATTTT. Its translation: CASSLNVQGAGNTIYF.

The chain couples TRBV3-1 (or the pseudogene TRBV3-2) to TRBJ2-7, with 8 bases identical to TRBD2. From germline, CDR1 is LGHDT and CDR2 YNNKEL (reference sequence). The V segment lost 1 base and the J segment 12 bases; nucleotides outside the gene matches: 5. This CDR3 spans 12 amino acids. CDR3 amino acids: CASSQGAGASYF. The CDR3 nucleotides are TGTGCCAGCAGCCAAGGAGCGGGAGCTTCGTACTTC.

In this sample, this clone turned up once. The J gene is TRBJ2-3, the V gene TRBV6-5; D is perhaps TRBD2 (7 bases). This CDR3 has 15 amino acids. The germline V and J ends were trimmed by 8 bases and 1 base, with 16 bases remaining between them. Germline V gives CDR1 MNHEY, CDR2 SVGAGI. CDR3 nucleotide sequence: TGTGCCAGCTCCCAGGGGCGGGGGCGCACAGATACGCAGTATTTT. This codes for CASSQGRGRTDTQYF.

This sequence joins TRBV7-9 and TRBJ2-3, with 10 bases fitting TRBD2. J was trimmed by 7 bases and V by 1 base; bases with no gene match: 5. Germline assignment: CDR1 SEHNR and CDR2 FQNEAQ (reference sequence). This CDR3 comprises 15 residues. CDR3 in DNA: TGTGCCAGCAGCTTAGGAGCAGCGGGAGGGCATACGCAGTATTTT. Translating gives CASSLGAAGGHTQYF.

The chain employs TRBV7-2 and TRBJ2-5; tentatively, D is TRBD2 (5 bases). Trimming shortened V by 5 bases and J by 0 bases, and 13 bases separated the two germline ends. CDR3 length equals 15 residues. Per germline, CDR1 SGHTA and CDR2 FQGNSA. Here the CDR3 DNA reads TGTGCCAGCAGCAGACTGCGAGGGAACCAAGAGACCCAGTACTTC. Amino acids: CASSRLRGNQETQYF. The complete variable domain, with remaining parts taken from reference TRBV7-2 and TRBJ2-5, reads GAGVSQSPSNKVTEKGKDVELRCDPISGHTALYWYRQSLGQGLEFLIYFQGNSAPDKSGLPSDRFSAERTGGSVSTLTIQRTQQEDSAVYLCASSRLRGNQETQYFGPGTRLLVL.

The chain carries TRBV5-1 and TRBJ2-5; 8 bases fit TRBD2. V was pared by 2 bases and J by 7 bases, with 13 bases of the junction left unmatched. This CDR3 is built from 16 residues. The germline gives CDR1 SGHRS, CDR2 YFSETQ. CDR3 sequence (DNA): TGCGCCAGCAGCTTAGGAAGTAGCGGGGATATCGGGACCCAGTACTTC. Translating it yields CASSLGSSGDIGTQYF. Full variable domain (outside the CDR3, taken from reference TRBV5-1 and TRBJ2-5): KAGVTQTPRYLIKTRGQQVTLSCSPISGHRSVSWYQQTPGQGLQFLFEYFSETQRNKGNFPGRFSGRQFSNSRSEMNVSTLELGDSALYLCASSLGSSGDIGTQYFGPGTRLLVL.

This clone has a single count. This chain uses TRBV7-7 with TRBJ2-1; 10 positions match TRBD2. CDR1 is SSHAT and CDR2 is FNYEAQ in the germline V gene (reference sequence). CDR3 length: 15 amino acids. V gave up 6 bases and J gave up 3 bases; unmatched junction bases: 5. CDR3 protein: CASSPGLAVYNEQFF. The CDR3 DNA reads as TGTGCCAGCAGTCCCGGACTAGCGGTCTACAATGAGCAGTTCTTC.

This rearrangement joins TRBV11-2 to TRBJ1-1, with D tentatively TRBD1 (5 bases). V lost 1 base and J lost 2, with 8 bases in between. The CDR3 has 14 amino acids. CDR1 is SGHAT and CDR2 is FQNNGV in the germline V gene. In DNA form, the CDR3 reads TGTGCCAGCAGCTTAGCGACAGCTAACACTGAAGCTTTCTTT. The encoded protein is CASSLATANTEAFF.

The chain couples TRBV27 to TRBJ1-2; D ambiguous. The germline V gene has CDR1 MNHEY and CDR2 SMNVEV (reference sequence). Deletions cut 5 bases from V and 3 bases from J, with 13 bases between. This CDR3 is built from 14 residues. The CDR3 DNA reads TGTGCCAGCAGTCTCGGACTGAGCGACTATGGCTACACCTTC. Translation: CASSLGLSDYGYTF.

In DNA form, the CDR3 reads TGTGCCAGCAGCCGGTTGGGTAGCGGGAGTTCAGATACGCAGTATTTT. Translating gives CASSRLGSGSSDTQYF. The rearrangement joins TRBV9 to TRBJ2-3; 9 bases fit TRBD2. The CDR3 sequence is 16 residues long. V dropped 4 bases and J dropped 4; count of bases not matched to a gene: 10. Germline V gives CDR1 SGDLS, CDR2 YYNGEE.

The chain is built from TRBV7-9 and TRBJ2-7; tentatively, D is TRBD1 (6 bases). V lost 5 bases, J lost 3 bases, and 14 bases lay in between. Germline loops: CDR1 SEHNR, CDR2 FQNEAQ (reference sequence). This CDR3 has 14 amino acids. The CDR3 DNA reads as TGTGCCAGCAGCCTACAGGGATCCGTCTACGAGCAGTACTTC. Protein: CASSLQGSVYEQYF.

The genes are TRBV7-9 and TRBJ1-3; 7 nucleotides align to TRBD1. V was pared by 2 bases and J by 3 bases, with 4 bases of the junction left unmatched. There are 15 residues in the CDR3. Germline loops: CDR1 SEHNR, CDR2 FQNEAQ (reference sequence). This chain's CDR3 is CASSLMTGNGNTIYF. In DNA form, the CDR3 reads TGTGCCAGCAGCTTAATGACAGGGAATGGAAACACCATATATTTT.

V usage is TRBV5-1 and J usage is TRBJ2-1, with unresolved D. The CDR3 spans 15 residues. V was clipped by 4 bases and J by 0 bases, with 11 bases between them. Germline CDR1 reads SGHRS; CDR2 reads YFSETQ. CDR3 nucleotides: TGCGCCAGCAGCCCAACTGAGAGCTCCTACAATGAGCAGTTCTTC. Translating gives CASSPTESSYNEQFF.

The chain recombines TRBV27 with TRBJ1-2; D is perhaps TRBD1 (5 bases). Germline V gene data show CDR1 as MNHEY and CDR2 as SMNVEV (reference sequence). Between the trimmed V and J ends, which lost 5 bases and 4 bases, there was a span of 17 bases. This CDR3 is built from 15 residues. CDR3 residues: CASSPSLGGFYGYTF. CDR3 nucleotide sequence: TGTGCCAGCAGTCCCTCCCTGGGGGGATTCTATGGCTACACCTTC.

The chain's CDR3 is CASSYLQNNQPQHF. DNA for the CDR3: TGTGCCAGCAGTTATCTTCAGAACAATCAGCCCCAGCATTTT. The V gene is TRBV6-6, the J gene TRBJ1-5; D not resolved. CDR1 is MNHNY, CDR2 SVGAGI, per germline (reference sequence). This CDR3 has 14 residues. V shed 3 bases and J shed 3 bases, with 9 bases lying between them.

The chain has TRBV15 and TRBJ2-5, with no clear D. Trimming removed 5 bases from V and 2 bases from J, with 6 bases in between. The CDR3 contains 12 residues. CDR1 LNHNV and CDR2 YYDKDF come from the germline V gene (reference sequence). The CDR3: CATSGSQETQYF. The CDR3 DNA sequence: TGTGCCACCAGCGGCAGTCAAGAGACCCAGTACTTC. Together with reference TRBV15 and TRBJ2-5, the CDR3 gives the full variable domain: DAMVIQNPRYQVTQFGKPVTLSCSQTLNHNVMYWYQQKSSQAPKLLFHYYDKDFNNEADTPDNFQSRRPNTSFCFLDIRSPGLGDTAMYLCATSGSQETQYFGPGTRLLVL.

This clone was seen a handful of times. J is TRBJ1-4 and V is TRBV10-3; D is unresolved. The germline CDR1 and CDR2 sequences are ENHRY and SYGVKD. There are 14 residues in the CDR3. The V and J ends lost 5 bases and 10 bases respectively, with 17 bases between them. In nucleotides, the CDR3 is TGTGCCATCAGTCCTCATTCCCTCAGCGGAAAACTGTTTTTT. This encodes CAISPHSLSGKLFF.

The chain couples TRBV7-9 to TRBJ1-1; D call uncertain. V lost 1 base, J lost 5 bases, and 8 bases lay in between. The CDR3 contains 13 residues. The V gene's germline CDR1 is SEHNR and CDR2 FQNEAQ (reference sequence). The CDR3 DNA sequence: TGTGCCAGCAGCTTAGATCCCCGTACTGAAGCTTTCTTT. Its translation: CASSLDPRTEAFF.

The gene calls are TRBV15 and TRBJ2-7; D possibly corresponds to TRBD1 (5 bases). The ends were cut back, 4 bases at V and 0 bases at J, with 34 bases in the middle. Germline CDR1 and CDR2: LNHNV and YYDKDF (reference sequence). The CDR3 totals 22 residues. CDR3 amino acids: CATSKDLLQVYLGQESSYEQYF. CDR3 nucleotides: TGTGCCACCAGCAAGGACCTATTACAGGTATATCTGGGTCAGGAAAGCTCCTACGAGCAGTACTTC. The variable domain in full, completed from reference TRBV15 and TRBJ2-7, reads DAMVIQNPRYQVTQFGKPVTLSCSQTLNHNVMYWYQQKSSQAPKLLFHYYDKDFNNEADTPDNFQSRRPNTSFCFLDIRSPGLGDTAMYLCATSKDLLQVYLGQESSYEQYFGPGTRLTVT.

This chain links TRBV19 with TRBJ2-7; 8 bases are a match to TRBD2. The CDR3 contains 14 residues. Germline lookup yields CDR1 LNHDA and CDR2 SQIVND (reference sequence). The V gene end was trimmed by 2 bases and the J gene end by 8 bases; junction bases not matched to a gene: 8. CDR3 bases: TGTGCCAGTAGTATAAAGGGTAAGCGGGAGAAGCAGTACTTC. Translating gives CASSIKGKREKQYF.

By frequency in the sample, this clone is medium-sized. CDR3 nucleotides: TGTGCCAGCTCACCTATAGGGGACTCTGGAAACACCATATATTTT. Its protein product is CASSPIGDSGNTIYF. The chain is built from TRBV18 and TRBJ1-3, with a tentative D call TRBD1 (5 bases). The V end was cut by 3 bases, the J end by 0 bases, with 9 bases between. The germline V gene encodes CDR1 KGHSH and CDR2 LQKENI. The CDR3 runs to 15 residues. The variable domain in full, with the rest retrieved from reference TRBV18 and TRBJ1-3, is NAGVMQNPRHLVRRRGQEARLRCSPMKGHSHVYWYRQLPEEGLKFMVYLQKENIIDESGMPKERFSAEFPKEGPSILRIQQVVRGDSAAYFCASSPIGDSGNTIYFGEGSWLTVV.

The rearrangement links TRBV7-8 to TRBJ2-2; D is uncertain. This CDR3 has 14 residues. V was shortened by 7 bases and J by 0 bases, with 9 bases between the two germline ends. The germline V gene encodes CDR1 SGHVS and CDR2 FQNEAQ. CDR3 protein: CASTPLANTGELFF. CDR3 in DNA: TGTGCCAGCACCCCTCTAGCGAACACCGGGGAGCTGTTTTTT.

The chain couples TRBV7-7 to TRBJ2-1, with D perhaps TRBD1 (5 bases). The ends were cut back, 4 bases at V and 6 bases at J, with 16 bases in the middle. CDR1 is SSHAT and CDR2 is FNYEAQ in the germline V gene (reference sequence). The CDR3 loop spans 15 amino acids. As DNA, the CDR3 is TGTGCCAGCAGCTCGTCGCCGGGCCAGGGCAATGAGCAGTTCTTC. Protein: CASSSSPGQGNEQFF.

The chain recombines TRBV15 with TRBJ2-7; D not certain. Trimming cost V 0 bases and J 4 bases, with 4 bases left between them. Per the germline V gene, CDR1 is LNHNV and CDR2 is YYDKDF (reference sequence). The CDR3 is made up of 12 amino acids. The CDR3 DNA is TGTGCCACCAGCAGAGACCAGTACGAGCAGTACTTC. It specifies CATSRDQYEQYF.

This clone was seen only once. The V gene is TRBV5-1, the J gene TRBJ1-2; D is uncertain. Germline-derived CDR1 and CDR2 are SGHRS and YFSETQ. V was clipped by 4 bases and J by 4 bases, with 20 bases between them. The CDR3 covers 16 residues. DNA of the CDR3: TGCGCCAGCAGCGGCGGTCAACAAAGAGGCGGCTATGGCTACACCTTC. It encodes CASSGGQQRGGYGYTF.

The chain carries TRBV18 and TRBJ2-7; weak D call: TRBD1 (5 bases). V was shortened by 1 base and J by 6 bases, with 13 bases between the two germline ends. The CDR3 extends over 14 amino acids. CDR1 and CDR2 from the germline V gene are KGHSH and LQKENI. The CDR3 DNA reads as TGTGCCAGCTCACCACGCCCCCCAGGGCTCGAGCAGTACTTC. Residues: CASSPRPPGLEQYF.

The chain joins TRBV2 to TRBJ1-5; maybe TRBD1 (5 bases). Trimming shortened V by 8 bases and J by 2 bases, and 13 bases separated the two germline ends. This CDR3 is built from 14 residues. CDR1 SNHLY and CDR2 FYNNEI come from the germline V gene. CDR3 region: CASVGVVGNQPQHF. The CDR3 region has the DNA TGTGCCAGCGTAGGGGTCGTGGGCAATCAGCCCCAGCATTTT.

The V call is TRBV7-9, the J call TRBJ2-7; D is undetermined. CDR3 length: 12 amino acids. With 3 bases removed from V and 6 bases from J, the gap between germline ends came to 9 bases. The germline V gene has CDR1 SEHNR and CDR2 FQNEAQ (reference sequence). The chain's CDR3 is CASSLELGEQYF. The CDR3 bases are TGTGCCAGCAGCTTGGAGCTGGGCGAGCAGTACTTC.